A single T cell receptor beta chain is shown here with its context. Its antigen is still unknown. No base quality values were provided; no much bigger clone lies one nucleotide off. The data stem from a study of fetal regulatory T cell absence and autoimmunity (dated by TCRdb to the late 2010s). Concerning the study at large: The IPEX patients showed exocrine pancreas autoimmunity in the absence of clinical diabetes.

Repertoire sequencing was done on genomic DNA taken from frozen pancreas tissue. The DNeasy Blood and Tissue Kit was used to extract about 1.8-3.3 ug of genomic DNA from umbilical cord blood or frozen pancreas. A distance of 7 bases separates the germline ends of V and J, which lose 1 base and 0 bases respectively. The CDR3 has 14 amino acids, counting the end cysteine and phenylalanine. Solely the CDR3 DNA is kept, with 42 bases framed from the first base. CDR1 and CDR2 are drawn from the germline V gene: SGHVS, FNYEAQ. What the authors observed across the whole study: Significant oligoclonal enrichment of the TCR compartment was observed in pancreas versus cord blood, with some top clones enriched more than 80-fold. The oligoclonal enrichment was taken as support for antigen-driven autoimmunity in the pancreas before birth in IPEX syndrome. TRB gene family usage was broadly similar between cord blood and pancreas, resembling published neonatal and adult repertoires.

On the immunoSEQ human TCRbeta survey platform, a two-step multiplex PCR amplified and barcoded the TCRbeta CDR3 regions. Sequencing of the libraries was done on Illumina instruments, and IgH was sequenced in parallel from the same samples. In the source study's methods: Raw reads were filtered against IMGT V, D, J definitions and were binned using a nearest-neighbor algorithm so that PCR and sequencing errors were removed. Clones were defined by identical nucleotide sequence; differential abundance between tissues used per-clone Fisher exact tests with pFDR threshold p<0.01. Clones with frequencies too low for statistical inference were excluded by a minimum inclusion filter of 10 in either sample. The immunoSEQ Analyzer was used for pairwise clonal comparisons, and IMGT tools were used to assess gene family usage. The immuneACCESS repertoire file appears here via TCRdb, limited to in-frame rearrangements. These files lack a portion of the clones; in checked studies, under half of the deficit traces to unresolved V genes, and the cause of the others is not known. V and J calls and clone size follow that table, whereas D and trimming were derived from the DNA. The sample data list more than 85,000 clones, and about two thirds of these were observed just once. The ten biggest clones cover roughly 2% of the sample.

The chain is made from TRBV7-6 and TRBJ2-7; no D gene call is confident. The TCR comes from a male donor with IPEX syndrome. Sequenced: pancreas tissue. Here is the DNA: TGTGCCAGCAGCTTAGACCTTAGCTCCTACGAGCAGTACTTC. This is translated as CASSLDLSSYEQYF.